This entry features one T cell receptor beta chain sequence. Its target is not known. The V gene's germline CDR1 is DFQATT and CDR2 SNEGSKA (reference sequence). V was shortened by 6 bases and J by 0 bases, with 20 bases between the two germline ends. This CDR3 contains 16 residues. With the Oncomine TCR Beta short-read assay, DNA from cultured CD4+ T cells was sequenced. One entry per CDR3 protein, called by TCRdb with MiXCR from the PCR reads. The sample shows about 17,000 distinct CDR3 sequences, 50% to 55% of them seen only once. Sample treatment: approximately nine-day PBMC culture with coronavirus spike peptide pools or control peptides (ViraFEST assay). This record comes from a study of vaccination and CD4 T cells after COVID-19. Study information: Two of the convalescents were Hispanic, and the group consisted of six males and four females.

The sequence came from a human donor who had recovered from COVID-19. This sequence joins TRBV20-1 and TRBJ1-2, with D possibly TRBD1 on 5 matching bases. Sequenced: CD4+ T cells from blood, cultured in vitro. The DNA for the CDR3 is TGCAGTGCCGGAGGAAACAAGGGGCCGGCTAACTATGGCTACACCTTC. This translates into CSAGGNKGPANYGYTF.